This TCR beta chain was profiled in a study of CD8 T cells in ankylosing spondylitis. Points from the study as a whole: In ankylosing spondylitis blood, a motif of roughly 8 highly homologous TCR beta variants appeared characteristic. Disease-linked clones bore a CD8+ phenotype, appearing relatively rarely in peripheral blood.

CDR3 length equals 12 residues. Germline lookup yields CDR1 LNHNV and CDR2 YYDKDF (reference sequence). V lost 3 bases to trimming and J lost 3 bases, with 5 bases between them. Quantitative 5'-RACE with molecular barcodes was used to make the TCR beta libraries. TCRdb re-called the 5' RACE reads through MiXCR, storing one row per CDR3 protein. This table has roughly 260,000 distinct CDR3 sequences, around 18% appearing once. The sample holds a few counts of this clonotype. The target antigen is unknown. The clonotype comes from a male donor with ankylosing spondylitis or in good health (not recorded which). The specimen sequenced was blood, either unsorted or a sorted T cell fraction (not recorded which). The chain uses TRBV15 and TRBJ1-1; D remains unclear. CDR3 residues: CATSRSYTEAFF. In nucleotides, the CDR3 is TGTGCCACCAGCAGGTCGTACACTGAAGCTTTCTTT.